This T cell receptor (beta chain) was identified in a study of shared clonotypes between healthy human individuals. For the study at large: Each donor's CD4 naive and CD4 memory cells filled three plates apiece, CD8 naive two, and CD8 memory one. General observations from the study: Clonotype sharing across donors was expected to vary with sequencing depth. Sampling covered nothing but blood. Tissue TCR repertoires likely differ from those found in blood.

Sequenced by immunoSEQ multiplex PCR; TCRdb stores in-frame clones only, minus some. Here the sample spans about 380,000 clones, around 96% being singletons. A note on this clone: Its antigen is unidentified.

Germline CDR1 reads SGHTA; CDR2 reads FQGNSA. Trimming cost V 6 bases and J 3 bases; bases outside gene matches: 11. The CDR3 length is 15 residues. Sequenced material: memory CD8+ T cells sorted from blood. Subset in this sample: CD45RO+ cells pooled with CCR7-negative TemRA cells. The genes are TRBV7-2 and TRBJ2-7; 7 positions agree with TRBD2. The receptor was derived from a man aged 25-45 years in good health. The CDR3 sequence: CASRRLATAFYEQYF. CDR3 nucleotide sequence: TGTGCCAGCAGAAGACTAGCAACCGCGTTCTACGAGCAGTACTTC.